This T cell receptor (beta chain) was sequenced for a study of CD8+CD57+ T cells in acquired aplastic anemia. Patients chosen for sequencing had CD8+CD57+ cells that had expanded, as shown by flow cytometry. In all patients, the disease was severe acquired aplastic anemia. No patient had been given any therapy when blood was sampled. It was genomic DNA that served as the template for profiling TCR beta VDJ and CDR3. Each CDR3 protein gets one entry after TCRdb re-called the reads with MiXCR. The sample has approximately 170,000 distinct CDR3 sequences, around 43% seen once. The V and J ends lost 0 bases and 5 bases respectively, with 8 bases between them. CDR3 length: 13 amino acids. Germline CDR1 GTSNPN, CDR2 SVGIG (reference sequence).

Sequenced: sorted CD4+, CD8+, or CD8+CD57+ T cells (not recorded which) from PBMCs. The chain employs TRBV30 and TRBJ2-1, with D unresolved. The receptor was isolated from a human donor with aplastic anemia. CDR3 DNA: TGTGCCTGGAGTGTTCGGAAGAACAATGAGCAGTTCTTC. Its protein product is CAWSVRKNNEQFF.